Following are 23 T cell receptor beta chains from one sample sequenced in a study of blood T cell repertoires in COVID-19. Repertoires were generated with immunoSEQ multiplex PCR, while TCRdb's copy carries only in-frame clones and drops some. The table records 88,000 or so clones, about 85% of them present only once. Material: peripheral blood. The receptors shown here come from a man aged 55 to 69 with acute or convalescent COVID-19.

This chain joins TRBV11-1 and TRBJ2-7, with 10 bases identical to TRBD1. Trimming at V came to 3 bases and at J to 3 bases, leaving 5 bases not matched to a gene. The germline V gene encodes CDR1 SGHAT and CDR2 FQDESV (reference sequence). The CDR3 has 15 residues. CDR3 in amino acids: CASSFGRDRGYEQYF. CDR3 nucleotides: TGTGCCAGCAGCTTTGGACGGGACAGGGGCTACGAGCAGTACTTC.

This rearrangement joins TRBV6-6 to TRBJ1-4; no clear D gene. The CDR3 runs 15 residues. CDR1 is MNHNY, CDR2 SVGAGI, per germline (reference sequence). The V gene lost 3 bases and the J gene lost 5 bases, with 13 bases spanning the gap. Here the CDR3 reads CASSYRAGQNEKLFF. CDR3 nucleotide sequence: TGTGCCAGCAGTTATCGGGCGGGTCAGAATGAAAAACTGTTTTTT.

The V gene is TRBV12-3 or TRBV12-4, the J gene TRBJ2-7; D unresolved. The CDR3 is 11 residues long. V lost 0 bases to trimming and J lost 7 bases, with 4 bases between them. CDR3 bases: TGTGCCAGCAGTTTAGCTTCGGAGCAGTACTTC. Protein: CASSLASEQYF.

The chain has TRBV5-1 and TRBJ1-1; D is undetermined. Germline CDR1 reads SGHRS; CDR2 reads YFSETQ. V lost 0 bases and J lost 3, with 15 bases in between. CDR3 length equals 16 residues. The chain's CDR3 is CASSLEGNVGDTEAFF. The CDR3 bases are TGCGCCAGCAGCTTGGAAGGGAACGTCGGGGACACTGAAGCTTTCTTT. The entire variable domain, with the rest obtained from reference TRBV5-1 and TRBJ1-1, is as follows: KAGVTQTPRYLIKTRGQQVTLSCSPISGHRSVSWYQQTPGQGLQFLFEYFSETQRNKGNFPGRFSGRQFSNSRSEMNVSTLELGDSALYLCASSLEGNVGDTEAFFGQGTRLTVV.

The V gene is TRBV19, the J gene TRBJ2-1, with TRBD2 identical over 7 bases. After removal of 10 bases from V and 3 bases from J, the junction contained 9 bases not matched to a gene. Per germline, CDR1 LNHDA and CDR2 SQIVND (reference sequence). This CDR3 spans 14 amino acids. The chain's CDR3 is CATTFRGVYNEQFF. As DNA, the CDR3 is TGTGCCACCACGTTTCGGGGGGTCTACAATGAGCAGTTCTTC.

The J gene is TRBJ1-2, the V gene TRBV7-8; weak D call: TRBD1 (5 bases). CDR3 length equals 15 residues. The V end lost 1 base, the J end lost 5 bases, and 14 bases lay between the germline ends. Germline CDR1 and CDR2: SGHVS and FQNEAQ. CDR3 region: CASSLVAATEYGYTF. Here the CDR3 DNA reads TGTGCCAGCAGCTTAGTGGCAGCGACAGAGTATGGCTACACCTTC.

The genes are TRBV6-5 and TRBJ1-2; possible D gene TRBD1, 5 bases. The CDR3 has 15 residues. V lost 3 bases, J lost 0 bases, and 11 bases lay in between. Germline CDR1 reads MNHEY; CDR2 reads SVGAGI. The CDR3 DNA is TGTGCCAGCAGTTATGACAGAAACACTAACTATGGCTACACCTTC. This encodes CASSYDRNTNYGYTF.

The CDR3 sequence is CASSYRLAGEDTQYF. CDR3 nucleotide sequence: TGTGCCAGCAGTTACCGGCTAGCGGGAGAAGATACGCAGTATTTT. This chain joins TRBV6-5 and TRBJ2-3; 10 bases agree with TRBD2. J gave up 5 bases and V 2 bases, and 4 bases lay outside the gene matches. The CDR3 runs 15 residues. Germline lookup yields CDR1 MNHEY and CDR2 SVGAGI.

This clone has just a few counts. The chain links TRBV10-1 to TRBJ2-3; D uncertain. Trimming cost V 0 bases and J 0 bases, with 7 bases left between them. Germline V CDR1 and CDR2: WNHNN, SYGVQD (reference sequence). The CDR3 is made up of 15 amino acids. CDR3 sequence: CASSESKPSTDTQYF. CDR3 coding DNA: TGCGCCAGCAGTGAGTCTAAGCCTAGCACAGATACGCAGTATTTT.

CDR3 protein: CASRQGTGGVASTEAFF. The CDR3 nucleotides read TGCGCCAGCAGGCAAGGGACAGGGGGCGTAGCGAGCACTGAAGCTTTCTTT. The V call is TRBV5-1, the J call TRBJ1-1, with TRBD1 identical over 12 bases. The CDR3 loop spans 17 amino acids. Germline loops: CDR1 SGHRS, CDR2 YFSETQ. Trimming at V came to 5 bases and at J to 4 bases, leaving 12 bases not matched to a gene.

The chain recombines TRBV29-1 with TRBJ2-7, with D perhaps TRBD2 (6 bases). This CDR3 has 12 amino acids. Germline CDR1 reads SQVTM; CDR2 reads ANQGSEA. The V gene lost 0 bases and the J gene lost 3 bases, with 6 bases spanning the gap. The CDR3 DNA reads TGCAGCGTTGAAGAGGGGGGCTACGAGCAGTACTTC. Translation: CSVEEGGYEQYF.

The gene calls are TRBV9 and TRBJ2-7; D remains ambiguous. The V end lost 0 bases, the J end lost 2 bases, and 9 bases lay between the germline ends. CDR3 length: 14 amino acids. Germline CDR1 and CDR2: SGDLS and YYNGEE. CDR3 loop: CASSVDVQTYEQYF. The CDR3, as DNA: TGTGCCAGCAGCGTAGATGTACAGACCTACGAGCAGTACTTC.

This clone occurred once. The chain combines TRBV30 with TRBJ1-1; no reliable D call. This CDR3 is built from 16 residues. Germline lookup yields CDR1 GTSNPN and CDR2 SVGIG (reference sequence). V shed 2 bases and J shed 0 bases, with 16 bases lying between them. CDR3 protein: CAWSTTPGVMNTEAFF. CDR3 DNA: TGTGCCTGGAGTACTACACCGGGAGTCATGAACACTGAAGCTTTCTTT. The complete variable domain, with remaining parts taken from reference TRBV30 and TRBJ1-1, reads SQTIHQWPATLVQPVGSPLSLECTVEGTSNPNLYWYRQAAGRGLQLLFYSVGIGQISSEVPQNLSASRPQDRQFILSSKKLLLSDSGFYLCAWSTTPGVMNTEAFFGQGTRLTVV.

CDR3 DNA: TGTGCCAGCAGTGGCGGGACAGGGGGCCCACACACTGAAGCTTTCTTT. This translates into CASSGGTGGPHTEAFF. The V gene is TRBV6-4, the J gene TRBJ1-1; 12 nucleotides match TRBD1. Germline lookup yields CDR1 MRHNA and CDR2 SNTAGT. The junction had 6 bases not matched to a gene; V was cut back by 4 bases and J by 3 bases. CDR3 length: 16 residues.

This chain links TRBV5-1 with TRBJ2-7; 10 bases are a match to TRBD1. V was clipped by 3 bases and J by 0 bases; unmatched bases: 3. CDR3 length: 15 residues. Germline CDR1 SGHRS, CDR2 YFSETQ. In nucleotides, the CDR3 is TGCGCCAGCAGCTGGGGACAGGGGACCTCCTACGAGCAGTACTTC. Translation gives CASSWGQGTSYEQYF.

This clone was recorded a few times. V and J are TRBV24-1 and TRBJ2-1; a possible D gene is TRBD2 (6 bases). Trimming shortened V by 7 bases and J by 9 bases, and 15 bases separated the two germline ends. The CDR3 is made up of 13 amino acids. Germline V gives CDR1 KGHDR, CDR2 SFDVKD. The CDR3 is CATRASGRGEQFF. Written as DNA, the CDR3 is TGTGCCACCAGGGCTTCGGGGCGGGGTGAGCAGTTCTTC.

The chain employs TRBV19 and TRBJ2-2, with D possibly being TRBD2 (5 bases). V was pared by 3 bases and J by 8 bases, with 10 bases between. The germline V gene encodes CDR1 LNHDA and CDR2 SQIVND (reference sequence). This CDR3 comprises 13 residues. CDR3: CASSIQDSGELFF. As DNA, the CDR3 is TGTGCCAGTAGTATCCAGGACTCGGGGGAGCTGTTTTTT.

V gene TRBV7-6 combines with J gene TRBJ2-2, with D unclear. Germline V gene lookup returns CDR1 SGHVS and CDR2 FNYEAQ. The CDR3 totals 14 residues. Deletions cut 1 base from V and 3 bases from J, with 6 bases between. CDR3 sequence reads: CASSLGGHTGELFF. In DNA form, the CDR3 reads TGTGCCAGCAGCTTAGGCGGTCACACCGGGGAGCTGTTTTTT.

This chain connects TRBV6-2 or TRBV6-3 to TRBJ1-5; 8 nucleotides match TRBD1. The germline V gene encodes CDR1 MNHEY and CDR2 SVGEGT. This CDR3 contains 15 residues. J was trimmed by 0 bases and V by 6 bases; bases with no gene match: 4. Here the CDR3 reads CASSHDRGSNQPQHF. For the CDR3, the DNA is TGTGCCAGCAGCCACGACAGGGGTAGCAATCAGCCCCAGCATTTT.

This chain joins TRBV4-3 and TRBJ1-5; D is perhaps TRBD1 (5 bases). This CDR3 has 13 amino acids. From germline, CDR1 is LGHNA and CDR2 YSLEER. V was shortened by 1 base and J by 11 bases, with 12 bases between the two germline ends. CDR3 sequence reads: CASSQGQGLAQHF. For the CDR3, the DNA is TGCGCCAGCAGCCAAGGTCAGGGTCTGGCCCAGCATTTT.

The CDR3 is CASSLGQGAREYF. The CDR3 DNA follows: TGTGCCAGCAGTTTGGGGCAGGGGGCGCGGGAGTACTTC. The rearrangement links TRBV12-3 or TRBV12-4 to TRBJ2-7; 8 bases map to TRBD1. This CDR3 has 13 residues. V lost 3 bases and J lost 11; bases outside the gene matches: 9.

The rearrangement links TRBV27 to TRBJ2-5; 7 nucleotides align to TRBD1. The germline V gene has CDR1 MNHEY and CDR2 SMNVEV (reference sequence). The CDR3 runs 15 residues. The ends lost 6 bases at V and 7 bases at J; junction bases unmatched: 14. CDR3 amino acids: CASRNRQGGWGTQYF. The CDR3 DNA follows: TGTGCCAGCAGGAATAGACAGGGCGGGTGGGGGACCCAGTACTTC.

The rearrangement joins TRBV7-9 to TRBJ1-6, with D unresolved. Per the germline V gene, CDR1 is SEHNR and CDR2 is FQNEAQ (reference sequence). V lost 9 bases, J lost 7 bases, and 16 bases lay in between. This CDR3 spans 14 amino acids. CDR3 in DNA: TGTGCCAGGCCCCGGGAGGACGGGAATTCACCCCTCCACTTT. Protein sequence: CARPREDGNSPLHF.